One T cell receptor beta chain is described in this entry. This specimen belongs to a study of blood T cell repertoires in COVID-19. Study as a whole: Spain, Italy and the United States supplied samples that represented acute and convalescent COVID-19. PBMCs, B-cell-depleted T cells, or T cells provided the cDNA or gDNA that made up the material.

V lost 2 bases and J 3 bases, leaving 13 bases between the germline ends. This CDR3 is built from 15 residues. Germline values: CDR1 MGHDK, CDR2 SYGVNS. Participants spanned ages roughly 18 to 90 years and resided in about two dozen US areas. The authors' processing: By means of reference gene primer amplification, nucleated cell counts were estimated. Sequencing used immunoSEQ multiplex PCR; TCRdb keeps in-frame clones, though not all of them. V and J calls and clone size are given by that table; D and trimming were obtained from the DNA. The sample has roughly 250,000 clones, 90% to 95% seen once. V and J are TRBV25-1 and TRBJ1-2, with D perhaps TRBD1 (6 bases). Material: PBMCs or T cells enriched from blood (not recorded which). The source of this sequence is a woman aged 18-29 years who had recovered from COVID-19. CDR3 DNA sequence: TGTGCCAGCAGTGAAGGGCTGGACAGCCACTATGGCTACACCTTC. This encodes CASSEGLDSHYGYTF.